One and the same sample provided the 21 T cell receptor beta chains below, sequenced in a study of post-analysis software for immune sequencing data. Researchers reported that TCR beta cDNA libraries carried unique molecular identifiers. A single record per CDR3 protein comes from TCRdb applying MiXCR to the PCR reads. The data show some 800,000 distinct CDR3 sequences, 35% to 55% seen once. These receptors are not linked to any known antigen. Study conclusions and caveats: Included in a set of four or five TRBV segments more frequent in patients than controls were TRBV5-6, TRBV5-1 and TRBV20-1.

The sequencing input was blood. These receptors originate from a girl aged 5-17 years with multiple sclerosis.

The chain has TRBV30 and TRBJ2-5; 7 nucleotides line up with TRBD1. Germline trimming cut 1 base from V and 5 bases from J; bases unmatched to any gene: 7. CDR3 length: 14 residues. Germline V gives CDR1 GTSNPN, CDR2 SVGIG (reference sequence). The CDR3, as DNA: TGTGCCTGGAGTGGGAAGGGGGCTGGGGAGACCCAGTACTTC. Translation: CAWSGKGAGETQYF.

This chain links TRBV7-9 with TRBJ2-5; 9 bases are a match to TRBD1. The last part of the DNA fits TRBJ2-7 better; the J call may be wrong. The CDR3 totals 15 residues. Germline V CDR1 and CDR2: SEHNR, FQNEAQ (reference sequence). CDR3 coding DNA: TGTGCCAGCAGCTCACCGACAGGGGGGAGGGACGAGCAGTACTTC. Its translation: CASSSPTGGRDEQYF.

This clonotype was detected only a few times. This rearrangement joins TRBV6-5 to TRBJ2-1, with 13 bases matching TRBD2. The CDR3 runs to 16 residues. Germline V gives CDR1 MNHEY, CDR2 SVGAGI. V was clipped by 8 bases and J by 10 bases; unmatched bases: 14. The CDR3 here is CASRAPGTSGMGEQFF. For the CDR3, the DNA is TGTGCCAGCCGTGCGCCCGGGACTAGCGGGATGGGCGAGCAGTTCTTC.

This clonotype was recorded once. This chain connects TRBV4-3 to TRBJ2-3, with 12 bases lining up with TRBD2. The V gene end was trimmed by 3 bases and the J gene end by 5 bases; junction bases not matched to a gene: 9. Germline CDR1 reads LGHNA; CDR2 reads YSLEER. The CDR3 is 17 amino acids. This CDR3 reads CASSQHPRLAGEDTQYF. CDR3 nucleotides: TGCGCCAGCAGCCAGCACCCTAGACTAGCGGGAGAAGATACGCAGTATTTT.

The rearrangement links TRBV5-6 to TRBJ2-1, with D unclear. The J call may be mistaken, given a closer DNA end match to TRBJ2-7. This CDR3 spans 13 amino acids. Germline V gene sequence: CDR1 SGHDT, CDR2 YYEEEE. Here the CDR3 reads CASSVRRYNEQYF. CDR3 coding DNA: TGTGCCAGCAGCGTACGACGGTACAATGAGCAGTACTTC.

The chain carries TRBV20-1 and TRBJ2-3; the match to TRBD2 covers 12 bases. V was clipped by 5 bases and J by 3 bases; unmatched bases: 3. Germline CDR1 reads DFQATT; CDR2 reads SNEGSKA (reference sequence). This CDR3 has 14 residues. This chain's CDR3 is CSASSGRATDTQYF. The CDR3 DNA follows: TGCAGTGCTTCTAGCGGGAGGGCAACAGATACGCAGTATTTT.

CDR3 in amino acids: CASSLVTDLEAFF. In nucleotides, the CDR3 is TGTGCCAGCAGCTTGGTAACCGACCTTGAAGCTTTCTTT. The rearrangement joins TRBV5-6 to TRBJ1-1; no firm D call. Trimming pared 0 bases from V and 7 bases from J, leaving 10 bases between. This CDR3 contains 13 residues. Germline V gene lookup returns CDR1 SGHDT and CDR2 YYEEEE.

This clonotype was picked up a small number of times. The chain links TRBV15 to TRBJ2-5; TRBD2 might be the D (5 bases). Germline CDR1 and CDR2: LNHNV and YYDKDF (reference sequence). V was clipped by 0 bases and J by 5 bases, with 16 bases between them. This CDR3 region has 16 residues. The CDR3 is CATSRDSGFDWETQYF. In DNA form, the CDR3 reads TGTGCCACCAGCAGAGATTCGGGATTTGATTGGGAGACCCAGTACTTC.

CDR3 region: CSARDWGTSAYTDTQYF. The DNA of the CDR3 is TGCAGTGCTAGAGATTGGGGGACTAGCGCCTACACAGATACGCAGTATTTT. This chain uses TRBV20-1 with TRBJ2-3, with 10 bases lining up with TRBD2. The V segment lost 0 bases and the J segment 2 bases; nucleotides outside the gene matches: 8. Germline CDR1 DFQATT, CDR2 SNEGSKA (reference sequence). This CDR3 has 17 residues.

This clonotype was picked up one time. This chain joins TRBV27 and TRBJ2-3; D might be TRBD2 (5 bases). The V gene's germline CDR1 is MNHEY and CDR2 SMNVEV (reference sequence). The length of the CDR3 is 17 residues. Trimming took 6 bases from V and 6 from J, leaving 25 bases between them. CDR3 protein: CASSPTELQRRWDTQYF. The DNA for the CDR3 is TGTGCCAGCAGCCCTACCGAATTACAGCGGAGATGGGATACGCAGTATTTT.

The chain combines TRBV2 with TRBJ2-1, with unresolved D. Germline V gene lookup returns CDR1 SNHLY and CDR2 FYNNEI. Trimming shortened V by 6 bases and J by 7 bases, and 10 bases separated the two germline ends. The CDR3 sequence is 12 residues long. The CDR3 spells CASRDELNEQFF. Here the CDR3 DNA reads TGTGCCAGCAGGGATGAGTTGAATGAGCAGTTCTTC.

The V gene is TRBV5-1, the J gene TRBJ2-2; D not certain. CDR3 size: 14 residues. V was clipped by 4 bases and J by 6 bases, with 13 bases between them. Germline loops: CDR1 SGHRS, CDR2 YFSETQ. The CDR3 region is CASSRTTAAGELFF. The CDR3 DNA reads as TGCGCCAGCAGCCGAACGACGGCTGCCGGGGAGCTGTTTTTT.

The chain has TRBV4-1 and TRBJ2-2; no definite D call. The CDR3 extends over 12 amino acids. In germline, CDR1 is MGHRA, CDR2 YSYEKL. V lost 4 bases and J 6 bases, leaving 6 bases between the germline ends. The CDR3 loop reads CASSLTAGELFF. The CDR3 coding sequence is TGCGCCAGCAGCCTAACGGCCGGGGAGCTGTTTTTT.

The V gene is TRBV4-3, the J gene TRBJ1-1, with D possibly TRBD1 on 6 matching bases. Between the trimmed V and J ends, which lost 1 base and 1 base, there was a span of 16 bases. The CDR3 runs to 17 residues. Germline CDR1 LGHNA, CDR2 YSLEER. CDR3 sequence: CASSQGVSGAPNTEAFF. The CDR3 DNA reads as TGCGCCAGCAGCCAAGGGGTGTCAGGGGCACCGAACACTGAAGCTTTCTTT.

The CDR3 region is CASSLGRGFNTEAFF. The CDR3 nucleotides read TGTGCCAGCAGCTTAGGGAGGGGGTTTAACACTGAAGCTTTCTTT. The chain employs TRBV7-2 and TRBJ1-1; the D gene is possibly TRBD1 (6 bases). Germline assignment: CDR1 SGHTA and CDR2 FQGNSA. The V end was cut by 1 base, the J end by 2 bases, with 11 bases between. This CDR3 has 15 residues.

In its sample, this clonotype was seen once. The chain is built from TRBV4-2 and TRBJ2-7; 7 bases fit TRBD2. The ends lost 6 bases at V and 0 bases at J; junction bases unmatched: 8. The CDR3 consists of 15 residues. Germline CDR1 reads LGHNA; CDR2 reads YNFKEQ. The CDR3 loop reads CASRVGGIASYEQYF. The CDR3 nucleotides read TGTGCCAGCAGGGTGGGGGGGATCGCCTCCTACGAGCAGTACTTC.

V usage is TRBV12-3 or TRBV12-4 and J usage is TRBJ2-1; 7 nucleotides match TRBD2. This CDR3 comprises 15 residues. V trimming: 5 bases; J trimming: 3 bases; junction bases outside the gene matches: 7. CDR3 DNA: TGTGCCAGCAGTGTTCTAGCGGCCCGCTACAATGAGCAGTTCTTC. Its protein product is CASSVLAARYNEQFF.

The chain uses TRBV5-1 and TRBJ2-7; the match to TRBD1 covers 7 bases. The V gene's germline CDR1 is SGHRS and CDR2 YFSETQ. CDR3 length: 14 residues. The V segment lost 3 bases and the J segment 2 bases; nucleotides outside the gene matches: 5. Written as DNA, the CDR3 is TGCGCCAGCAGCTACGAGAGGGGGCCCTACGAGCAGTACTTC. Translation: CASSYERGPYEQYF.

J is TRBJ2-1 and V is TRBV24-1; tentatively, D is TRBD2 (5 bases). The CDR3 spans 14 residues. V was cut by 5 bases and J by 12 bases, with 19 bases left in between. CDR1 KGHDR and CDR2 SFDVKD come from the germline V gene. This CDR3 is CATSGGQFTGGQFF. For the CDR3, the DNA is TGTGCCACCAGTGGCGGGCAGTTTACCGGTGGGCAGTTCTTC.

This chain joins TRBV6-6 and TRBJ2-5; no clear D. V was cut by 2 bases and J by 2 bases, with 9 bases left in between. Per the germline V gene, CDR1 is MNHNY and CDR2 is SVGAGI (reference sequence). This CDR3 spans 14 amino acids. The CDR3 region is CASSYRGAQETQYF. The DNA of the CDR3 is TGTGCCAGCAGTTACCGCGGAGCACAAGAGACCCAGTACTTC.

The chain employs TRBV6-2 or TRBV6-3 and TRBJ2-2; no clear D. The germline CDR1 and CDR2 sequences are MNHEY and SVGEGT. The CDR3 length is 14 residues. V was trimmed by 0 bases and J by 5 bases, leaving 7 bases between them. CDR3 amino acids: CASSYSADTGELFF. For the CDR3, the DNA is TGTGCCAGCAGTTACTCGGCTGATACCGGGGAGCTGTTTTTT.